This is a list of T cell receptor beta chains from one sample in a study of blood T cell repertoires in COVID-19. Sequencing was performed with immunoSEQ multiplex PCR; in TCRdb, only in-frame clones are kept and a portion is missing. Among about 73,000 clones listed, roughly nine tenths were seen once. The sample consisted of peripheral blood. The receptors derive from a man older than 75 with acute or convalescent COVID-19. Both conserved end residues are part of each CDR3. A D gene is named only where the DNA matches it firmly. Expanded clones get a size class; other rows say once, few or many, or leave the size out.

j_gene | d_gene | abundance | v_gene | CDR3nt | CDR3aa
TRBJ1-1 | - | - | TRBV6-2/TRBV6-3 | TGTGCCAGCAGCCCCGGCACTGAAGCTTTCTTT | CASSPGTEAFF
TRBJ2-3 | TRBD1 | - | TRBV27 | TGTGCCAGCAGACTGACAGGGATCGGCGATACGCAGTATTTT | CASRLTGIGDTQYF
TRBJ1-5 | - | - | TRBV19 | TGTGCCAGTAGTAATAGCCCGGCCTCATATAGCAATCAGCCCCAGCATTTT | CASSNSPASYSNQPQHF
TRBJ2-1 | TRBD1 | - | TRBV20-1 | TGCAGTGCGGGACAGTACAATGAGCAGTTCTTC | CSAGQYNEQFF
TRBJ1-4 | - | - | TRBV10-3 | TGTGCCATCAGTGAAGGGAGTGCAACTAATGAAAAACTGTTTTTT | CAISEGSATNEKLFF
TRBJ2-1 | TRBD2 | once | TRBV5-1 | TGCGCCAGCAGCTTGACCACTAGCGGGGACTACAATGAGCAGTTCTTC | CASSLTTSGDYNEQFF
TRBJ1-3 | TRBD1 | - | TRBV5-1 | TGCGCCAGCAGCCTTCAGGGGGCTGATGGAAACACCATATATTTT | CASSLQGADGNTIYF
TRBJ2-7 | - | - | TRBV3-1/TRBV3-2 | TGTGCCAGCAGCCAGCCTAACAGACCGCAGTACTTC | CASSQPNRPQYF
TRBJ1-5 | - | - | TRBV4-1 | TGCGCCAGCAGCCAAGGTGTCAGAGGTTATCAGCCCCAGCATTTT | CASSQGVRGYQPQHF
TRBJ2-1 | TRBD1 | - | TRBV19 | TGTGCCAGTAGTATCGGACAGGCCGGCGAGCAGTTCTTC | CASSIGQAGEQFF
TRBJ1-5 | TRBD1 | - | TRBV5-4 | TGTGCCAGCAGCCCTACAGGGGGAGTCAATCAGCCCCAGCATTTT | CASSPTGGVNQPQHF
TRBJ1-5 | - | - | TRBV25-1 | TGTGCCAGCAGTGAATCTGGGGGGGGTAACCTGGAGCCCCAGCATTTT | CASSESGGGNLEPQHF
TRBJ2-5 | - | - | TRBV5-4 | TGTGCCAGCAGCCTACAAGAGACCCAGTACTTC | CASSLQETQYF
TRBJ1-2 | TRBD1 | - | TRBV28 | TGTGCCAGCATCACCCTGGACAGGGGAGGCTATGGCTACACCTTC | CASITLDRGGYGYTF
TRBJ2-7 | TRBD1 | - | TRBV30 | TGTGCCTGGAGTGGTCCTGGACAGGGGGTCCACGAGCAGTACTTC | CAWSGPGQGVHEQYF
TRBJ1-3 | TRBD1 | - | TRBV6-1 | TGTGCCAGCAGTGAATCCGGGACAGGAGGTTACACCATATATTTT | CASSESGTGGYTIYF
TRBJ2-7 | TRBD2 | - | TRBV7-9 | TGTGCCAGCAGCTTAGCGACTAGCGGGACCCCCTACGAGCAGTACTTC | CASSLATSGTPYEQYF
TRBJ1-1 | - | - | TRBV19 | TGTGCCAGTACCCATATTTTTAGCCGGGAGATGAACACTGAAGCTTTCTTT | CASTHIFSREMNTEAFF
TRBJ2-1 | TRBD2 | - | TRBV2 | TGTGCCAGCAGTGAAAGGGTAGCGGGATCTCGAAATGAGCAGTTCTTC | CASSERVAGSRNEQFF
TRBJ1-2 | - | - | TRBV9 | TGTGCCAGCAGCGCGGTCACAGGCCTTAACTATGGCTACACCTTC | CASSAVTGLNYGYTF
TRBJ2-3 | TRBD2 | - | TRBV24-1 | TGTGCCACCAGTGACAGCGGGATGGTCACAGATACGCAGTATTTT | CATSDSGMVTDTQYF
TRBJ1-6 | - | - | TRBV19 | TGTGCCAGTAGTATGGGAGGGCAGGGAAATTCACCCCTCCACTTT | CASSMGGQGNSPLHF
TRBJ2-7 | - | - | TRBV6-5 | TGTGCCAGCAGTTCGTCCCTAGGCGGATGGGACGAGCAGTACTTC | CASSSSLGGWDEQYF
TRBJ1-2 | - | - | TRBV2 | TGTGCCAGAGCAACTGGTATCTATGGCTACACCTTC | CARATGIYGYTF
TRBJ2-5 | TRBD2 | few | TRBV6-5 | TGTGCCAGCAGTTACGGGGGACTAGCGGGACTCGAGACCCAGTACTTC | CASSYGGLAGLETQYF
TRBJ2-7 | TRBD2 | - | TRBV3-1/TRBV3-2 | TGTGCCAGCAGCCCCACTAGCGGGAGGACCTACGAGCAGTACTTC | CASSPTSGRTYEQYF
TRBJ1-5 | TRBD1 | - | TRBV18 | TGTGCCAGCTCATCGCAGGGGGCCGATCAGCCCCAGCATTTT | CASSSQGADQPQHF
TRBJ2-7 | - | - | TRBV3-1/TRBV3-2 | TGTGCCAGCAGCCAACCGGGTAGCTCCTACGAGCAGTACTTC | CASSQPGSSYEQYF
TRBJ1-1 | TRBD1 | - | TRBV12-5 | TGTGCTAGTGGTTTGATGGCAGGGGGGAACACTGAAGCTTTCTTT | CASGLMAGGNTEAFF
TRBJ1-4 | - | - | TRBV19 | TGTGCCAGGACAGGAGAAAAACTGTTTTTT | CARTGEKLFF
TRBJ2-3 | TRBD1 | - | TRBV3-1/TRBV3-2 | TGTGCCAGCAGCCAAGCTAACAGGGGCGCAGATACGCAGTATTTT | CASSQANRGADTQYF
TRBJ1-2 | - | - | TRBV19 | TGTGCCAGTAGTATTGGGCAGGACTATGGCTACACCTTC | CASSIGQDYGYTF
TRBJ1-5 | TRBD1 | - | TRBV19 | TGTGCCAGTAGTATAGGTTGGGACAGTCCGAGCAATCAGCCCCAGCATTTT | CASSIGWDSPSNQPQHF
TRBJ1-1 | - | few | TRBV9 | TGTGCCAGCAGCCATACGGGAATGAACACTGAAGCTTTCTTT | CASSHTGMNTEAFF
TRBJ1-2 | TRBD1 | - | TRBV3-1/TRBV3-2 | TGTGCCAGCAGCCCCGGACAGGGAGGAAGCTATGGCTACACCTTC | CASSPGQGGSYGYTF
TRBJ2-7 | - | once | TRBV9 | TGTGCCAGCAGCGTTTCCCCTTCCTACGAGCAGTACTTC | CASSVSPSYEQYF
TRBJ1-1 | - | - | TRBV23-1 | TGCGCCAGCGGGGCTGGGACACCGAACACTGAAGCTTTCTTT | CASGAGTPNTEAFF
TRBJ2-1 | - | once | TRBV6-4 | TGTGCCAGCAGATTCCGGAGGCCACCGTCCTACAATGAGCAGTTCTTC | CASRFRRPPSYNEQFF
TRBJ1-1 | - | - | TRBV29-1 | TGCAGCGTTGGGGACAATTCGAACACTGAAGCTTTCTTT | CSVGDNSNTEAFF
TRBJ2-1 | TRBD2 | - | TRBV7-9 | TGTGCCAGCAGCTTAAGGCTAGCGGGGGGGAAAGGTGAGCAGTTCTTC | CASSLRLAGGKGEQFF
TRBJ2-7 | TRBD1 | once | TRBV5-1 | TGCGCCAGCTCCGGACAGGTCAGCTCCTACGAGCAGTACTTC | CASSGQVSSYEQYF
TRBJ1-6 | - | few | TRBV30 | TGTGCCTGGAGTGGGACAGTAGGAAATTCACCCCTCCACTTT | CAWSGTVGNSPLHF
TRBJ1-2 | TRBD1 | - | TRBV27 | TGTGCCAGCAGTTTCGGGACAGGGGGATGGAACGGCTACACCTTC | CASSFGTGGWNGYTF
TRBJ1-2 | - | - | TRBV3-1/TRBV3-2 | TGTGCCAGCAGCCAAGCCGCAGGTCTCTCTGGCTACACCTTC | CASSQAAGLSGYTF
TRBJ1-3 | - | - | TRBV6-6 | TGTGCCAGCAGTTCCATGACAACTGGAAACACCATATATTTT | CASSSMTTGNTIYF
TRBJ1-4 | - | few | TRBV5-6 | TGTGCCAGCAGCTCTAGGACAGTCTATGCAACTAATGAAAAACTGTTTTTT | CASSSRTVYATNEKLFF
TRBJ2-2 | TRBD1 | - | TRBV6-5 | TGTGCCAGCGGGACAGATCTGGCCGGGGAGCTGTTTTTT | CASGTDLAGELFF
TRBJ1-2 | TRBD1 | - | TRBV30 | TGTGCCTGGAGTGTAAGACAGGGAGACGGCTACACCTTC | CAWSVRQGDGYTF
TRBJ2-1 | - | - | TRBV9 | TGTGCCAGCAGCGCCAGGGCCTTAGACTACAATGAGCAGTTCTTC | CASSARALDYNEQFF
TRBJ1-6 | TRBD1 | - | TRBV25-1 | TGTGCCAGCAGTGAAGGAGTCAGGGGGAATTCACCCCTCCACTTT | CASSEGVRGNSPLHF
TRBJ1-2 | TRBD1 | - | TRBV5-8 | TGTGCCAGCAGCTGGGCCGGGACAGGGGGCCGGTATGGCTACACCTTC | CASSWAGTGGRYGYTF
TRBJ2-1 | TRBD2 | - | TRBV9 | TGTGCCAGCAGCGAGCCGGGACTAGCGGGGTCCTTTTCCTACAATGAGCAGTTCTTC | CASSEPGLAGSFSYNEQFF